The sequence of this T cell receptor beta chain was determined in a study of T-cell memory formation after mild COVID-19. In TCRdb, the 5' RACE reads were re-called with MiXCR into one record per CDR3 protein. The sample holds about half a million distinct CDR3 sequences, over 15% seen once. Germline-derived CDR1 and CDR2 are SQVTM and ANQGSEA. CDR3 length: 11 residues. V lost 7 bases and J 11 bases, leaving 14 bases between the germline ends. The sequence came from an adult woman who had mild COVID-19 (a few samples of this study predate the infection). Cell type and time point are not known. Sequencing used PBMCs or a T cell subset sorted from them (not recorded which). J is TRBJ2-2 and V is TRBV29-1, with D possibly matching TRBD2 (6 bases). Written as DNA, the CDR3 is TGCAGCGCCGGGACTGGGGATGAGCTGTTTTTT. This codes for CSAGTGDELFF.